A single sample is the source of the 5 T cell receptor beta chains below, sequenced in a study of T-cell reconstitution after alpha-beta-depleted transplantation in children. The authors prepared the TCRbeta library with unique molecular identifiers. One entry per CDR3 protein, called by TCRdb with MiXCR from the PCR reads. This sample has about 980,000 distinct CDR3 sequences, with around 30% found just once. The material was PBMCs, mostly from graft donor cells, obtained 360 days after TCRalphabeta/CD19-depleted stem cell transplant. The receptors stem from a boy under two years old who had a stem cell transplant for SCID, so the T cells may come from the graft donor.

The V call is TRBV11-2, the J call TRBJ1-3, with a tentative D call TRBD1 (5 bases). With 3 bases removed from V and 4 bases from J, the gap between germline ends came to 13 bases. Germline loops: CDR1 SGHAT, CDR2 FQNNGV. The CDR3 is 15 amino acids. The chain's CDR3 is CASSFQGVIGNTIYF. The CDR3 DNA reads as TGTGCCAGCAGCTTCCAAGGGGTGATCGGAAACACCATATATTTT.

This clonotype was seen more than once but under ten times. The chain carries TRBV12-3 or TRBV12-4 and TRBJ1-1; tentatively, D is TRBD1 (5 bases). CDR3 length: 15 residues. Trimming removed 4 bases from V and 4 bases from J, with 16 bases in between. CDR3 DNA sequence: TGTGCCAGCAGTTCCGGGACCTGGAAACCCACTGAAGCTTTCTTT. It encodes CASSSGTWKPTEAFF.

The genes are TRBV7-6 and TRBJ1-2; TRBD1 agrees at 7 bases. This CDR3 has 13 amino acids. V trimming: 7 bases; J trimming: 6 bases; junction bases outside the gene matches: 8. Germline CDR1 is SGHVS and CDR2 is FNYEAQ. The CDR3 nucleotides read TGTGCCAGCAAGGGGTACAGGGGTGATGGCTACACCTTC. It is translated as CASKGYRGDGYTF.

This clonotype has just a few counts. V gene TRBV7-3 combines with J gene TRBJ2-5; tentative D call: TRBD1 (6 bases). Germline V gene sequence: CDR1 SGHTA, CDR2 FQGTGA. V lost 5 bases to trimming and J lost 5 bases, with 18 bases between them. The CDR3 has 15 residues. The CDR3 coding sequence is TGTGCCAGCAGCCCGGGACATCGGTCGGGGGAGACCCAGTACTTC. Protein: CASSPGHRSGETQYF.

This clonotype has at least ten counts. The CDR3 nucleotides read TGTGCCAGCAATGGGGCGGGTGAGCAGTACTTC. Its translation: CASNGAGEQYF. The V gene is TRBV7-9, the J gene TRBJ2-7; D tentatively fits TRBD1 or TRBD2 (5 bases each). Germline V CDR1 and CDR2: SEHNR, FQNEAQ (reference sequence). The CDR3 is made up of 11 amino acids. V was clipped by 7 bases and J by 7 bases, with 11 bases between them.